The 14 T cell receptor beta chains below were found in one sample sequenced in a study of blood T cell repertoires in COVID-19. Data came from immunoSEQ multiplex PCR; TCRdb stores just in-frame clones and leaves some out. The sample has about 210,000 clones, about 92% seen once. The sample was peripheral blood. Receptors were obtained from a man younger than 40 with acute or convalescent COVID-19.

The chain carries TRBV7-8 and TRBJ2-1; 11 bases map to TRBD2. The CDR3 runs to 15 residues. Germline CDR1 and CDR2: SGHVS and FQNEAQ. Trimming cost V 1 base and J 6 bases; bases outside gene matches: 2. CDR3 region: CASSLGTSGLNEQFF. CDR3 DNA sequence: TGTGCCAGCAGCTTAGGGACTAGCGGGCTCAATGAGCAGTTCTTC.

The J gene is TRBJ2-7, the V gene TRBV19; TRBD1 is a possible D gene (8 bases). Germline CDR1 LNHDA, CDR2 SQIVND (reference sequence). The V and J ends lost 5 bases and 7 bases respectively, with 18 bases between them. The CDR3 is 14 residues long. The CDR3 DNA sequence: TGTGCCAGTAGTGGGCCCACAGGGGGGGAAGAGCAGTACTTC. This translates into CASSGPTGGEEQYF. The full variable domain, its missing parts supplied by reference TRBV19 and TRBJ2-7, is DGGITQSPKYLFRKEGQNVTLSCEQNLNHDAMYWYRQDPGQGLRLIYYSQIVNDFQKGDIAEGYSVSREKKESFPLTVTSAQKNPTAFYLCASSGPTGGEEQYFGPGTRLTVT.

This clone came up once. V gene TRBV7-8 combines with J gene TRBJ2-3; 15 bases agree with TRBD2. The CDR3 has 19 amino acids. CDR1 is SGHVS and CDR2 is FQNEAQ in the germline V gene. Trimming at V came to 5 bases and at J to 0 bases, leaving 9 bases not matched to a gene. CDR3: CASSPGLAGGPTSTDTQYF. In nucleotides, the CDR3 is TGTGCCAGCAGCCCGGGACTAGCGGGGGGACCGACTAGCACAGATACGCAGTATTTT.

The CDR3 coding sequence is TGTGCCTGGAGCCCCGGTGGCAGGGGCACAGATACGCAGTATTTT. Encoded protein: CAWSPGGRGTDTQYF. The chain links TRBV30 to TRBJ2-3; D is perhaps TRBD1 (5 bases). Trimming pared 3 bases from V and 1 base from J, leaving 14 bases between. The CDR3 has 15 amino acids. Germline CDR1 is GTSNPN and CDR2 is SVGIG (reference sequence).

V usage is TRBV27 and J usage is TRBJ2-5, with a possible D match to TRBD1 (7 bases). V lost 3 bases to trimming and J lost 4 bases, with 15 bases between them. CDR1 and CDR2 (germline): MNHEY, SMNVEV (reference sequence). The CDR3 length is 15 residues. CDR3 nucleotide sequence: TGTGCCAGCAGTTTCGGAGGGGGCAGGGGAGAGACCCAGTACTTC. It yields the protein CASSFGGGRGETQYF.

The rearrangement links TRBV10-1 to TRBJ2-7; 10 bases match TRBD2. The CDR3 covers 15 residues. With 6 bases clipped from V and 6 bases from J, the junction kept 11 bases outside the gene matches. Germline CDR1 reads WNHNN; CDR2 reads SYGVQD (reference sequence). The DNA of the CDR3 is TGCGCCAGCAGCTTCAACCTAGCGGGAGTCTCCGAGCAGTACTTC. Encoded protein: CASSFNLAGVSEQYF.

This clone showed up just once. This chain connects TRBV10-1 to TRBJ2-1; 7 nucleotides match TRBD2. Per germline, CDR1 WNHNN and CDR2 SYGVQD (reference sequence). The junction had 18 bases not matched to a gene; V was cut back by 1 base and J by 15 bases. The CDR3 is 16 amino acids. CDR3 coding DNA: TGCGCCAGCAGTGAGTTTCAGGGACTATCCATGAGTGGGCGGTTCTTC. This codes for CASSEFQGLSMSGRFF.

The chain couples TRBV6-1 to TRBJ1-1; 7 positions agree with TRBD1. The CDR3 runs to 16 residues. Per germline, CDR1 MNHNS and CDR2 SASEGT. Trimming took 4 bases from V and 6 from J; bases not matched to a gene: 14. This CDR3 is CASSGLFTGDESEAFF. CDR3 nucleotide sequence: TGTGCCAGCAGTGGACTATTTACAGGGGATGAATCTGAAGCTTTCTTT.

CDR3 bases: TGTGCCAGTAGTATAGCTAGGCAGCCCCAGCATTTT. The encoded protein is CASSIARQPQHF. The V call is TRBV19, the J call TRBJ1-5; D is uncertain. The CDR3 is 12 residues long. Deletions cut 1 base from V and 7 bases from J, with 5 bases between. Germline-derived CDR1 and CDR2 are LNHDA and SQIVND (reference sequence).

This clone showed up just once. The rearrangement links TRBV28 to TRBJ1-5; 9 bases are a match to TRBD1. The CDR3 totals 15 residues. V was clipped by 8 bases and J by 9 bases; unmatched bases: 14. In germline, CDR1 is MDHEN, CDR2 SYDVKM. In DNA, the CDR3 is TGTGCCAGCCACGGGACAGGGTCACTGAGCAGGCCCCAGCATTTT. As protein: CASHGTGSLSRPQHF.

This clone was seen a few times. The chain uses TRBV30 and TRBJ1-1; 10 bases map to TRBD1. Germline CDR1 and CDR2: GTSNPN and SVGIG (reference sequence). Losses at the gene ends were 1 base for V and 6 bases for J; bases not matched to a gene: 2. This CDR3 spans 13 amino acids. Here the CDR3 DNA reads TGTGCCTGGAGTGGACAGGGGGCGGCTGAAGCTTTCTTT. It is translated as CAWSGQGAAEAFF.

The chain uses TRBV29-1 and TRBJ1-5; 7 positions match TRBD1. The CDR3 contains 14 residues. Unmatched junction bases numbered 8, after V lost 6 bases and J lost 3 bases. CDR1 SQVTM and CDR2 ANQGSEA come from the germline V gene. The CDR3 reads CSVSGTDHNQPQHF. In DNA form, the CDR3 reads TGCAGCGTCAGTGGGACAGATCACAATCAGCCCCAGCATTTT.

The V call is TRBV29-1, the J call TRBJ2-4; D is possibly TRBD1 (6 bases). Germline loops: CDR1 SQVTM, CDR2 ANQGSEA. V shed 6 bases and J shed 4 bases, with 13 bases lying between them. The CDR3 is 13 residues long. In nucleotides, the CDR3 is TGCAGCGTCCTCAGGGGCCTAAAAAACATTCAGTACTTC. Translated, it gives CSVLRGLKNIQYF.

The chain is built from TRBV6-5 and TRBJ2-7, with unresolved D. V shed 2 bases and J shed 6 bases, with 8 bases lying between them. The CDR3 is 12 residues long. Germline lookup yields CDR1 MNHEY and CDR2 SVGAGI. CDR3 sequence reads: CASSYGPSEQYF. CDR3 DNA sequence: TGTGCCAGCAGTTACGGGCCGTCCGAGCAGTACTTC.